This paragraph reports one T cell receptor beta chain. Its specificity is not known. The assay ran at deep level. Assay: immunoSEQ multiplex PCR; the TCRdb copy retains only in-frame clones and omits some. The sample shows some 320,000 clones, 87% of them seen only once. These data are taken from a study of shared clonotypes between healthy human individuals. Findings of the study overall: Unshared clonotypes carried lower generation probabilities than those common to all four donors. It was the few donors that limited the genetic and exposure-history diversity represented.

The CDR3 runs 16 residues. Germline V gene lookup returns CDR1 SGHDT and CDR2 YYEEEE. Losses at the gene ends were 1 base for V and 4 bases for J; bases not matched to a gene: 10. The chain carries TRBV5-6 and TRBJ1-1, with 7 bases identical to TRBD1. The TCR was taken from a man aged 18-30 years in good health. The sample comprised memory CD8+ T cells sorted from blood. Regarding subset: CD45RO+ cells pooled with CCR7-negative TemRA cells. The CDR3 spells CASSLFKTGDFTEAFF. In DNA form, the CDR3 reads TGTGCCAGCAGCTTGTTTAAAACAGGGGATTTCACTGAAGCTTTCTTT.